The 7 T cell receptor beta chains presented below share a single source sample, sequenced in a study of cytomegalovirus exposure and HLA in healthy donors. Method: immunoSEQ multiplex PCR; TCRdb's copy keeps in-frame clones and lacks some. This sample has around 130,000 clones, with around nine tenths found just once. The sequenced sample was PBMCs. The receptors were sampled from a man aged 25 to 40 in good health and CMV-seronegative.

The J gene is TRBJ2-3, the V gene TRBV5-1; D unclear. The CDR3 runs 14 residues. The V end was cut by 2 bases, the J end by 0 bases, with 7 bases between. The germline CDR1 and CDR2 sequences are SGHRS and YFSETQ. This CDR3 reads CASSLTESTDTQYF. The DNA of the CDR3 is TGCGCCAGCAGCTTAACGGAGAGCACAGATACGCAGTATTTT.

The chain links TRBV29-1 to TRBJ2-1, with D perhaps TRBD2 (6 bases). This CDR3 comprises 15 residues. V was trimmed by 2 bases and J by 9 bases, leaving 20 bases between them. Germline CDR1 reads SQVTM; CDR2 reads ANQGSEA. Here the CDR3 reads CSVEQDYSPIGEQFF. Written as DNA, the CDR3 is TGCAGCGTTGAACAGGACTACAGCCCAATAGGTGAGCAGTTCTTC.

V gene TRBV15 combines with J gene TRBJ1-5; TRBD1 matches at 8 bases. Per germline, CDR1 LNHNV and CDR2 YYDKDF (reference sequence). This CDR3 comprises 14 residues. J gave up 5 bases and V 5 bases, and 5 bases lay outside the gene matches. The CDR3 region is CATSRDRPDQPQHF. The CDR3 DNA reads TGTGCCACCAGCCGGGACAGGCCCGATCAGCCCCAGCATTTT.

This clone is a singleton in its sample. The chain links TRBV13 to TRBJ2-2; TRBD1 is a possible D gene (6 bases). The germline V gene encodes CDR1 PRHDT and CDR2 FYEKMQ (reference sequence). Trimming pared 5 bases from V and 0 bases from J, leaving 10 bases between. The CDR3 is made up of 15 amino acids. CDR3 nucleotide sequence: TGTGCCAGCAGCCGTCGGACAGCGAACACCGGGGAGCTGTTTTTT. Translating it yields CASSRRTANTGELFF. The whole variable domain, filled in from reference TRBV13 and TRBJ2-2, reads AAGVIQSPRHLIKEKRETATLKCYPIPRHDTVYWYQQGPGQDPQFLISFYEKMQSDKGSIPDRFSAQQFSDYHSELNMSSLELGDSALYFCASSRRTANTGELFFGEGSRLTVL.

V usage is TRBV30 and J usage is TRBJ2-5; 7 bases align to TRBD2. Per the germline V gene, CDR1 is GTSNPN and CDR2 is SVGIG (reference sequence). V gave up 7 bases and J gave up 3 bases; unmatched junction bases: 20. The CDR3 consists of 17 residues. The CDR3 here is CAFAYERESGDEETQYF. CDR3 in DNA: TGTGCCTTTGCGTACGAAAGGGAGAGCGGGGACGAAGAGACCCAGTACTTC.

The chain uses TRBV4-3 and TRBJ1-6, with D unclear. The length of the CDR3 is 16 residues. Germline-derived CDR1 and CDR2 are LGHNA and YSLEER. V was clipped by 3 bases and J by 6 bases, with 15 bases between them. The CDR3 sequence: CASSHRPYQVNSPLHF. The CDR3 DNA reads TGCGCCAGCAGCCACCGGCCATACCAGGTTAATTCACCCCTCCACTTT.

This chain links TRBV4-1 with TRBJ1-2; unclear D gene. Trimming removed 5 bases at V and 0 bases at J, with 16 bases between. CDR3 length: 16 residues. Germline V gene data show CDR1 as MGHRA and CDR2 as YSYEKL. The CDR3 sequence is CASSERMAAANYGYTF. The CDR3 DNA reads as TGCGCCAGCAGCGAGCGGATGGCCGCCGCTAACTATGGCTACACCTTC.